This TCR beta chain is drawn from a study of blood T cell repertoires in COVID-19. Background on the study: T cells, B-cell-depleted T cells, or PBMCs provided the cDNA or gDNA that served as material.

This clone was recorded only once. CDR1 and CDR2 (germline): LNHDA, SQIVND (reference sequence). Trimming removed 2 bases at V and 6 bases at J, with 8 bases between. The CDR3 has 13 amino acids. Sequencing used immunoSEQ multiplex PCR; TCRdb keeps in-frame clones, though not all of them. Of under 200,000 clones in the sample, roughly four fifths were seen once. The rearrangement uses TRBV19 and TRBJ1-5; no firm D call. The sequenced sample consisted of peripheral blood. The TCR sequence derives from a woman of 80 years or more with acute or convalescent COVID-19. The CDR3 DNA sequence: TGTGCCAGTAGTATAATAGGCGGTCAGCCCCAGCATTTT. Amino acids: CASSIIGGQPQHF.